These 23 T cell receptor beta chains were all obtained from the same sample, sequenced in a study of T cells in Graves' hyperthyroidism and ophthalmopathy. RNA transcripts gave rise to amplified TCR beta CDR3 regions. The TCR CDR3 was amplified in a first-round RT-PCR using the HTBI primer set. TCRdb used MiXCR to reprocess the multiplex PCR reads, holding one entry per CDR3 protein. This table has just under 750,000 distinct CDR3 sequences, under 45% appearing once. Sequencing was carried out using blood. The source of these receptors is a woman aged 35 to 49 with Graves' hyperthyroidism.

The chain is built from TRBV6-5 and TRBJ1-2; weak D call: TRBD1 (5 bases). Germline-derived CDR1 and CDR2 are MNHEY and SVGAGI. The CDR3 contains 16 residues. Trimming pared 6 bases from V and 5 bases from J, leaving 22 bases between. DNA for the CDR3: TGTGCCAGCAGCCATCCCTGGACCGGGACGGAGTATGGCTACACCTTC. Amino acid sequence: CASSHPWTGTEYGYTF.

V is TRBV12-3 or TRBV12-4 and J is TRBJ1-4; TRBD1 is a possible D gene (6 bases). V lost 2 bases and J lost 7, with 11 bases in between. CDR3 size: 14 residues. The CDR3 nucleotides read TGTGCCAGCAGTTTAATGCAGGGGATTGAAAAACTGTTTTTT. The encoded protein is CASSLMQGIEKLFF.

The gene calls are TRBV7-8 and TRBJ2-5, with D perhaps TRBD1 (7 bases). V lost 8 bases, J lost 5 bases, and 21 bases lay in between. The length of the CDR3 is 15 residues. The V gene's germline CDR1 is SGHVS and CDR2 FQNEAQ. The CDR3 loop is CASRTGGGLGETQYF. CDR3 DNA sequence: TGTGCCAGCCGGACAGGAGGGGGCCTTGGGGAGACCCAGTACTTC.

Worth noting for this clonotype: This may be a read error: a much more frequent sequence differs by one nucleotide. The chain links TRBV7-2 to TRBJ1-4; 9 bases align to TRBD1. V trimming: 2 bases; J trimming: 10 bases; junction bases outside the gene matches: 8. Germline values: CDR1 SGHTA, CDR2 FQGNSA. The CDR3 covers 15 residues. The CDR3 nucleotides are TGTGCCAGCAGCTTATCTGGGACAGGGAGTGGAAAACTGTTTTTT. It yields the protein CASSLSGTGSGKLFF.

The V call is TRBV7-6, the J call TRBJ2-7; 8 nucleotides line up with TRBD1. CDR3 length equals 14 residues. Looked up from germline, CDR1 is SGHVS and CDR2 is FNYEAQ. V was clipped by 4 bases and J by 7 bases; unmatched bases: 9. CDR3 DNA sequence: TGTGCCAGCAGCTCCGGGACAGGACTGGAGGAGCAGTACTTC. Translated, it gives CASSSGTGLEEQYF.

With respect to this clonotype: This sequence may be a read error, since a much larger clone differs from it by one base. The rearrangement joins TRBV5-1 to TRBJ1-1; D is perhaps TRBD1 (5 bases). The germline gives CDR1 SGHRS, CDR2 YFSETQ. Between the trimmed V and J ends, which lost 0 bases and 3 bases, there was a span of 15 bases. The CDR3 sequence is 16 residues long. CDR3 in DNA: TGCGCCAGCAGCTTGGGGGACGGCGTCGGCGACACTGAAGCTTTCTTT. This gives the protein CASSLGDGVGDTEAFF.

This clonotype was seen a handful of times. This chain links TRBV6-5 with TRBJ1-6; no firm D call. CDR1 is MNHEY and CDR2 is SVGAGI in the germline V gene. CDR3 length: 14 residues. Trimming shortened V by 2 bases and J by 5 bases, and 7 bases separated the two germline ends. CDR3 in amino acids: CASSYRSNNSPLHF. DNA for the CDR3: TGTGCCAGCAGTTACCGGTCCAATAATTCACCCCTCCACTTT.

This clonotype was counted only a few times. It may be a read error: a sequence one base away is much more abundant. This chain links TRBV12-3 or TRBV12-4 with TRBJ1-5, with D hard to call. The CDR3 totals 14 residues. V dropped 4 bases and J dropped 0 bases, with 7 bases sitting between them. CDR3: CASSSGDSNQPQHF. The CDR3 DNA follows: TGTGCCAGCAGTTCCGGGGATAGCAATCAGCCCCAGCATTTT.

The rearrangement uses TRBV2 and TRBJ1-2; TRBD1 is a possible D gene (6 bases). The CDR3 is 14 residues long. Looked up from germline, CDR1 is SNHLY and CDR2 is FYNNEI. V was shortened by 4 bases and J by 5 bases, with 14 bases between the two germline ends. Here the CDR3 reads CASSGTAGWYGYTF. Here the CDR3 DNA reads TGTGCCAGCAGTGGGACAGCCGGGTGGTATGGCTACACCTTC.

The rearrangement joins TRBV10-3 to TRBJ2-7; tentatively, D is TRBD1 or TRBD2 (6 bases each). V was trimmed by 10 bases and J by 5 bases, leaving 15 bases between them. The CDR3 runs 12 residues. The germline CDR1 and CDR2 sequences are ENHRY and SYGVKD. CDR3 residues: CATEGGSHEQYF. The CDR3 DNA sequence: TGTGCCACCGAGGGGGGTTCCCACGAGCAGTACTTC.

This clonotype was observed at least ten times. The V gene is TRBV25-1, the J gene TRBJ1-2, with D unresolved. Germline V gives CDR1 MGHDK, CDR2 SYGVNS. Between the trimmed V and J ends, which lost 2 bases and 2 bases, there was a span of 9 bases. There are 14 residues in the CDR3. CDR3 in DNA: TGTGCCAGCAGTGAACAGAAATCAAACTATGGCTACACCTTC. Amino acids: CASSEQKSNYGYTF.

At least ten counts were recorded for this clonotype. The chain couples TRBV20-1 to TRBJ1-2; no reliable D call. The CDR3 spans 12 residues. V lost 0 bases and J lost 8, with 10 bases in between. From germline, CDR1 is DFQATT and CDR2 SNEGSKA (reference sequence). The CDR3: CSARDPGYGYTF. The CDR3 nucleotides are TGCAGTGCTAGAGATCCTGGGTACGGCTACACCTTC.

The chain links TRBV20-1 to TRBJ1-5; maybe TRBD1 (5 bases). CDR3 length: 15 amino acids. V lost 3 bases and J 5 bases, leaving 17 bases between the germline ends. Germline loops: CDR1 DFQATT, CDR2 SNEGSKA (reference sequence). The CDR3 nucleotides are TGCAGTGCTAGTGATCCGGGACCCTACTATCAGCCCCAGCATTTT. Translated, it gives CSASDPGPYYQPQHF.

This clonotype was detected many times. The rearrangement joins TRBV12-3 or TRBV12-4 to TRBJ1-1; D perhaps matches TRBD1 (6 bases). V gave up 6 bases and J gave up 7 bases, with 15 bases separating them. The CDR3 covers 13 residues. The chain's CDR3 is CASSQPYRDEAFF. DNA for the CDR3: TGTGCCAGCAGCCAGCCTTACAGGGATGAAGCTTTCTTT.

The chain couples TRBV29-1 to TRBJ2-5; no clear D gene. This CDR3 contains 12 residues. V lost 4 bases, J lost 1 base, and 7 bases lay in between. CDR1 and CDR2 (germline): SQVTM, ANQGSEA. CDR3 DNA sequence: TGCAGCGTTGCCCCCCCCCAAGAGACCCAGTACTTC. This encodes CSVAPPQETQYF.

The chain carries TRBV7-3 and TRBJ1-1; 9 bases agree with TRBD1. CDR1 is SGHTA and CDR2 is FQGTGA in the germline V gene. The CDR3 consists of 14 residues. Trimming removed 5 bases from V and 5 bases from J; junction bases left unmatched: 6. CDR3 nucleotides: TGTGCCAGCAGCCCCCGGGGGACAGGGACTGAAGCTTTCTTT. Its protein is CASSPRGTGTEAFF. Full variable domain (outside the CDR3, taken from reference TRBV7-3 and TRBJ1-1): GAGVSQTPSNKVTEKGKYVELRCDPISGHTALYWYRQSLGQGPEFLIYFQGTGAADDSGLPNDRFFAVRPEGSVSTLKIQRTERGDSAVYLCASSPRGTGTEAFFGQGTRLTVV.

This clonotype was recorded many times. The rearrangement links TRBV19 to TRBJ1-5; TRBD1 is a possible D gene (6 bases). V lost 3 bases to trimming and J lost 7 bases, with 13 bases between them. The length of the CDR3 is 14 residues. Looked up from germline, CDR1 is LNHDA and CDR2 is SQIVND (reference sequence). DNA for the CDR3: TGTGCCAGTAGTATCACAGGGAGTAGACAGCCCCAGCATTTT. The encoded protein is CASSITGSRQPQHF.

This clonotype appeared many times. The rearrangement uses TRBV4-1 and TRBJ2-7; no definite D call. The germline V gene encodes CDR1 MGHRA and CDR2 YSYEKL. There are 13 residues in the CDR3. The ends were cut back, 1 base at V and 6 bases at J, with 10 bases in the middle. In DNA form, the CDR3 reads TGCGCCAGCAGCCAAGTGCGGTCTCTCGAGCAGTACTTC. This encodes CASSQVRSLEQYF.

In this sample, this clonotype turned up a few times. The chain joins TRBV4-1 to TRBJ1-1; D perhaps matches TRBD1 (5 bases). V was cut by 5 bases and J by 4 bases, with 14 bases left in between. Germline-derived CDR1 and CDR2 are MGHRA and YSYEKL. The CDR3 length is 14 residues. CDR3 sequence: CASSWVGATTEAFF. CDR3 DNA: TGCGCCAGCAGCTGGGTAGGGGCTACCACTGAAGCTTTCTTT.

The J gene is TRBJ2-2, the V gene TRBV6-5; D not resolved. The germline gives CDR1 MNHEY, CDR2 SVGAGI. The CDR3 extends over 16 amino acids. Trimming pared 5 bases from V and 1 base from J, leaving 14 bases between. The DNA of the CDR3 is TGTGCCAGCAGTCAATGGGATATAGTGAACACCGGGGAGCTGTTTTTT. Translated: CASSQWDIVNTGELFF.

This clonotype was counted between two and nine times. V gene TRBV5-5 combines with J gene TRBJ1-1; D perhaps matches TRBD1 (5 bases). CDR3 size: 16 residues. Trimming removed 4 bases at V and 4 bases at J, with 20 bases between. CDR1 is SGHKS, CDR2 YYEKEE, per germline (reference sequence). The CDR3 nucleotides are TGTGCCAGCAGCCTCGGCGGAGAGGGTGGGGCCACTGAAGCTTTCTTT. Protein: CASSLGGEGGATEAFF.

V is TRBV6-5 and J is TRBJ2-5, with D possibly TRBD1 on 5 matching bases. Germline V lookup: CDR1 MNHEY, CDR2 SVGAGI. This CDR3 region has 16 residues. Trimming shortened V by 5 bases and J by 9 bases, and 25 bases separated the two germline ends. The CDR3 here is CASSEAPGLVNQPQYF. The CDR3 DNA follows: TGTGCCAGCAGTGAAGCGCCAGGGTTGGTGAATCAGCCCCAGTACTTC.

At least ten counts were recorded for this clonotype. The rearrangement links TRBV2 to TRBJ1-2; D remains ambiguous. The CDR3 is 14 amino acids. Germline-derived CDR1 and CDR2 are SNHLY and FYNNEI. V lost 4 bases and J lost 8, with 17 bases in between. This CDR3 reads CASSARSAAGGYTF. The CDR3 nucleotides read TGTGCCAGCAGTGCCAGGTCGGCGGCGGGGGGCTACACCTTC.